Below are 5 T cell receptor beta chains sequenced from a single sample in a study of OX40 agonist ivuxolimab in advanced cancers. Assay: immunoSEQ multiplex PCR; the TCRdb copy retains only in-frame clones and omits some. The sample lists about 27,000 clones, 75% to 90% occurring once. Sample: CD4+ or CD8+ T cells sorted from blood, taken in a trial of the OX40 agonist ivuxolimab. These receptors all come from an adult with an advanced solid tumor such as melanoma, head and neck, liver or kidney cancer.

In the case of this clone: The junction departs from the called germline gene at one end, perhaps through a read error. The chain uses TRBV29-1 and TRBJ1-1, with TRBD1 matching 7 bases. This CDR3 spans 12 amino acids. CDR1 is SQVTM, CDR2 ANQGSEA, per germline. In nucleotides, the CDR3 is TGCAGCGCTGAAACAGGGGACGCTGAAGCTTTCTTT. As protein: CSAETGDAEAFF.

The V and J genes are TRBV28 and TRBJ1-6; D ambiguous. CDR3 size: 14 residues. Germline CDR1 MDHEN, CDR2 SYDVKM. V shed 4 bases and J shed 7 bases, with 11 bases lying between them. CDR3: CASSYLTGNSPLHF. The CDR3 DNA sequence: TGTGCCAGCAGTTACCTTACGGGGAATTCACCCCTCCACTTT. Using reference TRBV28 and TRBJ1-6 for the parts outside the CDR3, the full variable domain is DVKVTQSSRYLVKRTGEKVFLECVQDMDHENMFWYRQDPGLGLRLIYFSYDVKMKEKGDIPEGYSVSREKKERFSLILESASTNQTSMYLCASSYLTGNSPLHFGNGTRLTVT.

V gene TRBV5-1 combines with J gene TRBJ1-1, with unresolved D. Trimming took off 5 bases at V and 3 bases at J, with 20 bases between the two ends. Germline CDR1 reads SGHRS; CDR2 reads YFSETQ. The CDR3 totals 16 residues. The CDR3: CASSAEGLRLYTEAFF. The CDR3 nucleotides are TGCGCCAGCAGTGCAGAAGGGTTAAGGTTGTACACTGAAGCTTTCTTT.

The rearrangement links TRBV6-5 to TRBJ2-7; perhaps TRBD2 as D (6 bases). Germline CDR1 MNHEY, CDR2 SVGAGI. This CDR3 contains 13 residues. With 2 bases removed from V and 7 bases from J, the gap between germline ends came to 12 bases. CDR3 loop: CASSYGGVGEQYF. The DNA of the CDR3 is TGTGCCAGCAGTTACGGAGGGGTGGGAGAGCAGTACTTC.

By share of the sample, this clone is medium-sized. CDR3 DNA: TGTGCCAGCAGTCCACAGGGAGGCAATCAGCCCCAGCATTTT. Protein sequence: CASSPQGGNQPQHF. The rearrangement joins TRBV6-5 to TRBJ1-5; maybe TRBD1 (6 bases). The CDR3 sequence is 14 residues long. The germline V and J ends were trimmed by 5 bases and 2 bases, with 10 bases remaining between them. The germline V gene has CDR1 MNHEY and CDR2 SVGAGI.